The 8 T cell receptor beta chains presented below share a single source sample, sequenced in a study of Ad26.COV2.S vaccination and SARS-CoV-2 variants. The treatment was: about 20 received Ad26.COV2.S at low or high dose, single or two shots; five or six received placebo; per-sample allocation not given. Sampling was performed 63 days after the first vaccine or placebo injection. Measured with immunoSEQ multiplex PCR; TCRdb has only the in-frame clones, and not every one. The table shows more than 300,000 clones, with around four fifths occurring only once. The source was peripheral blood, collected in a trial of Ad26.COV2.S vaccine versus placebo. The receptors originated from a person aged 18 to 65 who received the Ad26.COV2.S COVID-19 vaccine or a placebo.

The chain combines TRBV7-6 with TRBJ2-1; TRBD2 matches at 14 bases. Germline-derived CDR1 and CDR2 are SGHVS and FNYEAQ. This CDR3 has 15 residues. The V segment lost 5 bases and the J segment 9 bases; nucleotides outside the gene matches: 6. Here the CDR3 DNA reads TGTGCCAGCAGCATGGGACTAGCGGGGGAGGGTGAGCAGTTCTTC. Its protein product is CASSMGLAGEGEQFF. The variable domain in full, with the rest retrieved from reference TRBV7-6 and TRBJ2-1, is GAGVSQSPRYKVTKRGQDVALRCDPISGHVSLYWYRQALGQGPEFLTYFNYEAQQDKSGLPNDRFSAERPEGSISTLTIQRTEQRDSAMYRCASSMGLAGEGEQFFGPGTRLTVL.

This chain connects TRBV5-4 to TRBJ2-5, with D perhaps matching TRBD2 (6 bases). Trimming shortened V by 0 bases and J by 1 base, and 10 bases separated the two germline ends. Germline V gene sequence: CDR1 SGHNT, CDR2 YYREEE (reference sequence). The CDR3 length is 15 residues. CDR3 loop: CASSLGSGVQETQYF. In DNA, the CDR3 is TGTGCCAGCAGCTTGGGTTCGGGGGTCCAAGAGACCCAGTACTTC.

This CDR3 is CASSEGPYTEAFF. The CDR3 region has the DNA TGTGCCAGCAGTGAAGGCCCTTACACTGAAGCTTTCTTT. The chain links TRBV6-1 to TRBJ1-1; no clear D gene. Trimming took off 1 base at V and 3 bases at J, with 6 bases between the two ends. Germline CDR1 reads MNHNS; CDR2 reads SASEGT. There are 13 residues in the CDR3.

Written as DNA, the CDR3 is TGTGCCAGCAGCCCCTGGACAGGGAGCTACGAGCAGTACTTC. Encoded protein: CASSPWTGSYEQYF. The rearrangement joins TRBV7-2 to TRBJ2-7; 8 nucleotides align to TRBD1. Germline V gives CDR1 SGHTA, CDR2 FQGNSA. The CDR3 runs to 14 residues. Trimming at V came to 5 bases and at J to 3 bases, leaving 6 bases not matched to a gene.

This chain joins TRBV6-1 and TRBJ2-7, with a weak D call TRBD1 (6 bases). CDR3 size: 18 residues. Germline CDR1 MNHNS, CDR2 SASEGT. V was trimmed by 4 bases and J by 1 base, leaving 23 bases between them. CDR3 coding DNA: TGTGCCAGCAGTGCCCCAGGGGAAGTTTATATTTGGTCCTACGAGCAGTACTTC. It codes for CASSAPGEVYIWSYEQYF.

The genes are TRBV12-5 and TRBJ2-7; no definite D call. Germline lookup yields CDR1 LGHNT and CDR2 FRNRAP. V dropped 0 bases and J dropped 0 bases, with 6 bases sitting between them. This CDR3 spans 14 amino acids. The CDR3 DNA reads TGTGCTAGTGGTTTGGTTGCAGGCTCCTACGAGCAGTACTTC. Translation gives CASGLVAGSYEQYF.

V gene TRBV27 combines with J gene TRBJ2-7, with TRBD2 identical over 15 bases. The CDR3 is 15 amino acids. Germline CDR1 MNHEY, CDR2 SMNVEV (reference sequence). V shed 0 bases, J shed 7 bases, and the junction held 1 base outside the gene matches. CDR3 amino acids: CASSLSGLAGGEQYF. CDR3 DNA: TGTGCCAGCAGTTTATCGGGACTAGCGGGGGGTGAGCAGTACTTC.

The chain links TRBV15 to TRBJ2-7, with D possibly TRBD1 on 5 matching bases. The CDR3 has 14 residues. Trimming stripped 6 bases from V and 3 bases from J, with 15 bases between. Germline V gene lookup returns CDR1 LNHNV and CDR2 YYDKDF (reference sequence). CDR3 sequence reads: CATRMTAKDYEQYF. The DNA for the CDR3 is TGTGCCACCAGGATGACAGCCAAGGACTACGAGCAGTACTTC.